The 8 T cell receptor beta chains presented below share a single source sample, sequenced in a study of early stage breast cancer tumors. Data came from immunoSEQ multiplex PCR; TCRdb stores just in-frame clones and leaves some out. The sample yields about 72,000 clones, 65% to 85% seen once. The source material was blood. The receptors were gathered from a person aged 55 to 69 with breast cancer.

The chain joins TRBV7-9 to TRBJ2-7; weak D call: TRBD2 (5 bases). The ends were cut back, 2 bases at V and 0 bases at J, with 11 bases in the middle. Germline loops: CDR1 SEHNR, CDR2 FQNEAQ (reference sequence). The CDR3 runs to 15 residues. CDR3 protein: CASSLLRVASYEQYF. For the CDR3, the DNA is TGTGCCAGCAGCTTACTGCGGGTGGCCTCCTACGAGCAGTACTTC.

The chain couples TRBV10-3 to TRBJ2-7, with 7 bases aligning to TRBD2. In germline, CDR1 is ENHRY, CDR2 SYGVKD. V lost 3 bases and J lost 2; bases outside the gene matches: 4. This CDR3 comprises 14 residues. DNA for the CDR3: TGTGCCATCAGTGAAGGAGCGGGGCCCTACGAGCAGTACTTC. It encodes CAISEGAGPYEQYF.

This chain joins TRBV9 and TRBJ2-2; 10 positions match TRBD1. The CDR3 is 14 amino acids. After removal of 6 bases from V and 6 bases from J, the junction contained 5 bases not matched to a gene. Germline V gene lookup returns CDR1 SGDLS and CDR2 YYNGEE. The CDR3 coding sequence is TGTGCCAGCAAGGGACAGGGGATCGCCGGGGAGCTGTTTTTT. This translates into CASKGQGIAGELFF.

The rearrangement links TRBV5-1 to TRBJ2-5; D possibly corresponds to TRBD1 (6 bases). CDR3 length equals 15 residues. Per germline, CDR1 SGHRS and CDR2 YFSETQ. Between the trimmed V and J ends, which lost 1 base and 0 bases, there was a span of 10 bases. In DNA form, the CDR3 reads TGCGCCAGCAGCTTGAACAGGGCGAACCAAGAGACCCAGTACTTC. Translated: CASSLNRANQETQYF.

This clone was counted only a few times. The genes are TRBV2 and TRBJ2-2; TRBD2 aligns across 13 bases. Germline loops: CDR1 SNHLY, CDR2 FYNNEI. V shed 7 bases and J 5 bases; nucleotides not matched to a gene: 4. This CDR3 has 15 amino acids. This CDR3 is CASTLGLAGTGELFF. The CDR3, as DNA: TGTGCCAGCACCTTGGGACTAGCGGGGACCGGGGAGCTGTTTTTT.

This chain joins TRBV6-4 and TRBJ1-1; no clear D gene. The CDR3 length is 15 residues. Germline V lookup: CDR1 MRHNA, CDR2 SNTAGT. V was trimmed by 3 bases and J by 5 bases, leaving 16 bases between them. The CDR3 region has the DNA TGTGCCAGCAGTGAGCAGGCTGGGGTGGGTACTGAAGCTTTCTTT. This translates into CASSEQAGVGTEAFF.

V usage is TRBV7-9 and J usage is TRBJ2-1; 7 bases are shared with TRBD2. The trim removed 4 bases at V and 4 bases at J, leaving 4 bases unmatched. Germline CDR1 reads SEHNR; CDR2 reads FQNEAQ (reference sequence). This CDR3 is 14 amino acids long. The CDR3, as DNA: TGTGCCAGCAGCTCGCCGCGGGAGTACAATGAGCAGTTCTTC. As protein: CASSSPREYNEQFF.

The chain couples TRBV7-8 to TRBJ2-1, with unresolved D. Trimming cost V 1 base and J 8 bases, with 3 bases left between them. The CDR3 has 11 amino acids. Germline CDR1 reads SGHVS; CDR2 reads FQNEAQ. This chain's CDR3 is CASSLEDEQFF. In nucleotides, the CDR3 is TGTGCCAGCAGCTTAGAAGATGAGCAGTTCTTC.